This T cell receptor beta chain was identified in a study of a mutant IDH1 vaccine in newly diagnosed glioma. Background on the study: Receipt of radiotherapy, temozolomide, or both preceded the study, and most received both.

The CDR3 has 15 residues. V lost 2 bases and J 2 bases, leaving 13 bases between the germline ends. CDR1 and CDR2 (germline): SGHNT, YYREEE (reference sequence). Repertoires were generated with immunoSEQ multiplex PCR, while TCRdb's copy carries only in-frame clones and drops some. Counted here are 15,000 or so clones, 80% occurring once; the ten biggest clones make up about 9%. Noted time point: baseline, week 1 (first vaccination visit). The treatment was: pre-vaccination baseline after standard-of-care therapy. Sample: PBMCs, taken from a glioma patient treated with radiotherapy, temozolomide or both. This receptor was obtained from a man aged 40-50 years with glioma. V gene TRBV5-4 combines with J gene TRBJ1-1; possible D gene TRBD1, 5 bases. CDR3 protein: CASSLGAGPNTEAFF. CDR3 nucleotide sequence: TGTGCCAGCAGCTTAGGAGCAGGGCCCAACACTGAAGCTTTCTTT.